This T cell receptor beta chain comes out of a study of vaccination effects on CD4 cells after COVID-19. Study-wide background: Participants each got two BNT162b2 or mRNA-1273 vaccine doses.

V gave up 4 bases and J gave up 5 bases; unmatched junction bases: 7. Germline loops: CDR1 SGHRS, CDR2 YFSETQ. The CDR3 has 17 amino acids. Data came from immunoSEQ multiplex PCR; TCRdb stores just in-frame clones and leaves some out. Counted here are about 46,000 clones, roughly 74% occurring once; the ten biggest clones make up more than 6.5%. Following culture for nine to ten days, CD4+ T cells were isolated. Their SARS-CoV-2 infection, verified by PCR, occurred between March and December 2020. Comments on this clone: What it recognizes is unknown.

V usage is TRBV5-1 and J usage is TRBJ2-2; 14 nucleotides align to TRBD2. The material sequenced was CD4+ T cells from PBMCs cultured without peptide, taken before COVID-19 vaccination. This clonotype was sampled from a human donor who had a prior SARS-CoV-2 infection. The DNA of the CDR3 is TGCGCCAGCAGCCTCGGACTAGCGGGGGGCCCGACCGGGGAGCTGTTTTTT. Protein product: CASSLGLAGGPTGELFF.